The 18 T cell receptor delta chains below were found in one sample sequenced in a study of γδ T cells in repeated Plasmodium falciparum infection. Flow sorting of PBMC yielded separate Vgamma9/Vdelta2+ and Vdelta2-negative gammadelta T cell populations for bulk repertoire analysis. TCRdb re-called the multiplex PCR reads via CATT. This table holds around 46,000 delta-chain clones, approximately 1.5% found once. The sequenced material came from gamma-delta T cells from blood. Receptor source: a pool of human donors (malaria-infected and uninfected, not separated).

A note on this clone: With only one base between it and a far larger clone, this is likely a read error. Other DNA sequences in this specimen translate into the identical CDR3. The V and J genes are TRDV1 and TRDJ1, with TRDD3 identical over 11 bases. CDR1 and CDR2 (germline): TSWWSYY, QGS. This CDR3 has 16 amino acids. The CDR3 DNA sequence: TGTGCGCTTGGGGAGCTCAACTGGGGGATAACCGATAAACTCATCTTT. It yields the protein CALGELNWGITDKLIF.

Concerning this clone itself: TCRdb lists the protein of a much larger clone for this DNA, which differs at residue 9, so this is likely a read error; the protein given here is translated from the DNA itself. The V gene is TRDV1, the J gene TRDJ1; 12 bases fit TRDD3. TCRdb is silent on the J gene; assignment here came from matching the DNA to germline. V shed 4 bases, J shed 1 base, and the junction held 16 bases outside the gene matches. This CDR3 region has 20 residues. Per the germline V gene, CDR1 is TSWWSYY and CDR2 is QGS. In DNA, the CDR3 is TGTGCTCTTGGGGGGCGGTCCCCCTGCTGGGGGATACGAATCACCGATAAACTCATCTTT. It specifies CALGGRSPCWGIRITDKLIF.

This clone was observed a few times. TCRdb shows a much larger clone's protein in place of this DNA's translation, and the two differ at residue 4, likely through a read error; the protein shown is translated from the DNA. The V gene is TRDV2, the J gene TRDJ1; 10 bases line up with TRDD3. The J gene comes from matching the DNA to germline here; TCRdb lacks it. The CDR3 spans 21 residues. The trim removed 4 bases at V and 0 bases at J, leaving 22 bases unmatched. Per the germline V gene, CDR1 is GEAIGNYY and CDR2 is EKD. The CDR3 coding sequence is TGTGCCTGTGAGAGGTTACCGGAACACAAGGGGGATACGGGGTACACCGATAAACTCATCTTT. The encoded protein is CACERLPEHKGDTGYTDKLIF.

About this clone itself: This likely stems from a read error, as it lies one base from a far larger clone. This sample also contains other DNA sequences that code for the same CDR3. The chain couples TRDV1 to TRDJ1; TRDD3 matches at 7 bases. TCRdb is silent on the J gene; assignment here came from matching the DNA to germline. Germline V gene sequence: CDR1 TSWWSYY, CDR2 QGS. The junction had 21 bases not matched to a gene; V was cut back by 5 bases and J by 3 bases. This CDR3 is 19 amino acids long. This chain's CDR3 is CALGFPGSYLGDAADKLIF. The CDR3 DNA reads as TGTGCTCTTGGGTTCCCCGGTAGTTACTTGGGGGACGCCGCCGATAAACTCATCTTT.

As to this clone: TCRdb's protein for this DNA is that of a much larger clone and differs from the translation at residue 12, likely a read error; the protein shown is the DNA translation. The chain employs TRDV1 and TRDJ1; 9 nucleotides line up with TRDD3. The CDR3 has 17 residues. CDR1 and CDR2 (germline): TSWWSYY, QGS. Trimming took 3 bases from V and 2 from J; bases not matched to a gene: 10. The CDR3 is CALGDYRWGIRTDKLIF. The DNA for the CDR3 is TGTGCTCTTGGGGACTACCGCTGGGGGATTAGGACCGATAAACTCATCTTT.

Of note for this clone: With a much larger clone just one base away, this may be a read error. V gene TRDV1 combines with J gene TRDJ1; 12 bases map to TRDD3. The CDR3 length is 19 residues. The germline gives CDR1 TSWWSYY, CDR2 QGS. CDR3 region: CALGELPYWGILMTDELIF. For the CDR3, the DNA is TGTGCTCTTGGGGAACTTCCCTACTGGGGGATACTCATGACCGATGAACTCATCTTT.

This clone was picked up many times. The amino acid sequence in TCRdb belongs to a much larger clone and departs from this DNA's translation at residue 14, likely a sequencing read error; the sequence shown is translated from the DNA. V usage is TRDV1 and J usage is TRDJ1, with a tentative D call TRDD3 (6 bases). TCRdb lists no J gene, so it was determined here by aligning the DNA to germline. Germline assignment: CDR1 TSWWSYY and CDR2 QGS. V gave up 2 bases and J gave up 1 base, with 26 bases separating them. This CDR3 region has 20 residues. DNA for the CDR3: TGTGCTCTTGGGGAAATTAAAGGATACCACAGGGGACCCTGCACCGATAAACTCATCTTT. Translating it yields CALGEIKGYHRGPCTDKLIF.

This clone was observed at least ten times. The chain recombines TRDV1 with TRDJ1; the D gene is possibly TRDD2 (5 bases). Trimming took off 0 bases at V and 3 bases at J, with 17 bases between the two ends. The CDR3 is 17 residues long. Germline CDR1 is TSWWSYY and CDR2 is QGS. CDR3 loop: CALGELWLAPYADKLIF. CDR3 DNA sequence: TGTGCTCTTGGGGAACTTTGGCTAGCCCCCTACGCCGATAAACTCATCTTT.

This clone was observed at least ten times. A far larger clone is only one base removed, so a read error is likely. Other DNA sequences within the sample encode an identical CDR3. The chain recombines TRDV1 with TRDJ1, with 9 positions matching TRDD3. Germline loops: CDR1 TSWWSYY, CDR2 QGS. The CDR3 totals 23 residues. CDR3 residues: CALGELSLPEYWGRGWDTDKLIF. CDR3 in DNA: TGTGCTCTTGGGGAACTCAGCCTTCCCGAGTACTGGGGGAGGGGTTGGGACACCGATAAACTAATCTTT.

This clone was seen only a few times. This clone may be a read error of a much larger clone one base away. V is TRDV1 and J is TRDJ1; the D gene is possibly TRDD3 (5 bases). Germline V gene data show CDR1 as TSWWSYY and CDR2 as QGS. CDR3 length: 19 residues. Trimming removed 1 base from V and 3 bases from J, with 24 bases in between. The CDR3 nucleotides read TGTGCTCTTGGGGAACAGAGAGGGGGCCTCTCACGGTACTCCGATAAACTCATCTTT. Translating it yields CALGEQRGGLSRYSDKLIF.

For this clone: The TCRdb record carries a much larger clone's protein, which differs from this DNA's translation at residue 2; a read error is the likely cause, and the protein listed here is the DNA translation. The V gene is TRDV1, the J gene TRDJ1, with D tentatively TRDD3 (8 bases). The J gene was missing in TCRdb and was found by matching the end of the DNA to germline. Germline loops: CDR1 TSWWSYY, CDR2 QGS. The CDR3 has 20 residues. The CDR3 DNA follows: TGTTCTCTTGGGGAACCAACGACCTTCCTCCTCTGGGGGACGACCGATAAACTCATCTTT. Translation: CSLGEPTTFLLWGTTDKLIF.

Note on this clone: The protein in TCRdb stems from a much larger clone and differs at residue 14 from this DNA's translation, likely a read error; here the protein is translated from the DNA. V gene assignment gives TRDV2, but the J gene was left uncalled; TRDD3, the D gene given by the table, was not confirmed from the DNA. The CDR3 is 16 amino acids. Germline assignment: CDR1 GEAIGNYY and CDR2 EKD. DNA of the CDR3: TGTGCCTGTGACCCACTGGGGGGCGATCACACCGATAAACCCATCTTT. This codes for CACDPLGGDHTDKPIF.

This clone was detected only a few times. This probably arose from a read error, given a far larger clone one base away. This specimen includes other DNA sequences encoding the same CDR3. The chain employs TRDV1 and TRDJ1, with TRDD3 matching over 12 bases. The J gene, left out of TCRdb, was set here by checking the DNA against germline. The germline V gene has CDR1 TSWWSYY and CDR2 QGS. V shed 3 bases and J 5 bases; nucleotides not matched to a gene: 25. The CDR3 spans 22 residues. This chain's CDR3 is CALGEKTAPGMYWGILSDKLIF. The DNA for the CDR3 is TGTGCTCTTGGGGAGAAGACGGCCCCCGGGATGTACTGGGGGATACTTTCGGATAAACTCATCTTT.

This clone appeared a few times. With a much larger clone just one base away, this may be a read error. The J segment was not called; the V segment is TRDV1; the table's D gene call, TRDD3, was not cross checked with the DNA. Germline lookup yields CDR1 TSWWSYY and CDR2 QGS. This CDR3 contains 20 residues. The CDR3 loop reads CALGELGPYGNGHQADKLIF. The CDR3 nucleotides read TGTGCTCTTGGGGAACTAGGGCCCTATGGCAATGGCCACCAAGCCGATAAGCTCATCTTT.

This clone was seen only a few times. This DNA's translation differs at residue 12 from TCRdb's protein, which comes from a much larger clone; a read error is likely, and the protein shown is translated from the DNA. Here the CDR3 reads CALGFRPSFITRGFDTDKLIF. The CDR3, as DNA: TGTGCTCTTGGATTCAGGCCTTCTTTCATTACTAGGGGATTCGACACCGATAAACTCATCTTT. The chain has TRDV1 and TRDJ1; D perhaps matches TRDD3 (6 bases). TCRdb offers no J gene call, so here the DNA was matched to germline to obtain one. The CDR3 covers 21 residues. V was clipped by 6 bases and J by 0 bases, with 32 bases between them. CDR1 and CDR2 from the germline V gene are TSWWSYY and QGS.

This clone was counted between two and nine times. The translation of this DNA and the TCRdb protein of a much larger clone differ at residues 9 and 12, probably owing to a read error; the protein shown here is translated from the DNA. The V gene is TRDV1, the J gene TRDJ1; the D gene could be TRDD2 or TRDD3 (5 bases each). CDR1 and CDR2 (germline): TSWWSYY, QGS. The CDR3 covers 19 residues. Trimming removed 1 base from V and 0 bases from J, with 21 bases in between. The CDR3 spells CALGERFLVTGAHTDKLIF. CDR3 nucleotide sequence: TGTGCTCTTGGGGAACGGTTCCTGGTGACGGGGGCCCACACCGATAAACTCATCTTT.

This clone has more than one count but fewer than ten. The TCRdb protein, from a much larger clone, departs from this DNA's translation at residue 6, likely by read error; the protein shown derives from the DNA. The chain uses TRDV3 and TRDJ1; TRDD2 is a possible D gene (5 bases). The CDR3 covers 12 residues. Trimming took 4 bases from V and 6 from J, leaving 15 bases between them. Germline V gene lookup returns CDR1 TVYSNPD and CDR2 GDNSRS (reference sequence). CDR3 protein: CASWPPSNKLIF. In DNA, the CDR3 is TGTGCCTCATGGCCTCCTTCGAATAAACTCATCTTT.

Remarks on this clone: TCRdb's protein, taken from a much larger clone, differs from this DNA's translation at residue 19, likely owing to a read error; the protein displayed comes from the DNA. This chain's CDR3 is CALGETFGSYEEAGGYADRLIF. The CDR3, as DNA: TGTGCTCTTGGGGAAACCTTTGGTTCCTACGAAGAGGCTGGGGGATACGCCGATAGACTCATCTTT. This sequence joins TRDV1 and TRDJ1; 12 bases fit TRDD3. In the absence of a J gene in TCRdb, the DNA was matched to germline to assign it here. CDR1 TSWWSYY and CDR2 QGS come from the germline V gene. The CDR3 covers 22 residues.